These 13 T cell receptor beta chains came from one sample sequenced in a study of blood T cell repertoires in COVID-19. Clones were read by immunoSEQ multiplex PCR, and TCRdb kept only the in-frame ones, dropping some. The profile covers about 80,000 clones, with almost 85% appearing a single time and 12% taken by the ten largest. The sequencing input was peripheral blood. The receptors originated from a man aged 80 or over with acute or convalescent COVID-19.

The chain has TRBV30 and TRBJ2-3, with a weak D call TRBD2 (6 bases). Germline V gives CDR1 GTSNPN, CDR2 SVGIG (reference sequence). This CDR3 spans 15 amino acids. The V gene lost 3 bases and the J gene lost 1 base, with 14 bases spanning the gap. The CDR3 region is CAWSTTGDGTDTQYF. CDR3 nucleotide sequence: TGTGCCTGGAGCACAACGGGGGATGGCACAGATACGCAGTATTTT.

The V gene is TRBV5-1, the J gene TRBJ2-1; 7 bases match TRBD1. J was trimmed by 4 bases and V by 2 bases; bases with no gene match: 6. The CDR3 runs to 15 residues. CDR1 SGHRS and CDR2 YFSETQ come from the germline V gene. CDR3 DNA: TGCGCCAGCAGCTTTGAAACAGGGGCATACAATGAGCAGTTCTTC. This translates into CASSFETGAYNEQFF.

The chain joins TRBV9 to TRBJ1-1; D gene unclear. This CDR3 contains 14 residues. Looked up from germline, CDR1 is SGDLS and CDR2 is YYNGEE. V lost 0 bases and J 0 bases, leaving 6 bases between the germline ends. This CDR3 reads CASSVGGMNTEAFF. The CDR3 bases are TGTGCCAGCAGCGTAGGAGGGATGAACACTGAAGCTTTCTTT.

The chain has TRBV19 and TRBJ2-3; the match to TRBD1 covers 12 bases. CDR1 is LNHDA, CDR2 SQIVND, per germline (reference sequence). The CDR3 has 18 amino acids. After removal of 5 bases from V and 2 bases from J, the junction contained 11 bases not matched to a gene. The CDR3 sequence: CASSAGQGAFFDTDTQYF. The CDR3 nucleotides read TGTGCCAGTAGTGCGGGACAGGGGGCTTTCTTTGACACAGATACGCAGTATTTT.

The chain uses TRBV2 and TRBJ2-3; 8 bases match TRBD1. The CDR3 sequence is 15 residues long. Per the germline V gene, CDR1 is SNHLY and CDR2 is FYNNEI. Losses at the gene ends were 5 bases for V and 0 bases for J; bases not matched to a gene: 4. CDR3 sequence reads: CASSWTGLSTDTQYF. The CDR3 DNA sequence: TGTGCCAGCAGTTGGACAGGGCTAAGCACAGATACGCAGTATTTT.

This clone appeared a few times. The V and J genes are TRBV3-1 (or the pseudogene TRBV3-2) and TRBJ1-2; D not resolved. The CDR3 is 15 residues long. Per germline, CDR1 LGHDT and CDR2 YNNKEL (reference sequence). V was clipped by 5 bases and J by 3 bases, with 16 bases between them. CDR3 sequence reads: CASSEQRPTDYGYTF. The CDR3 DNA reads TGTGCCAGCAGCGAACAGAGACCAACGGACTATGGCTACACCTTC.

A few counts support this clone. This rearrangement joins TRBV5-4 to TRBJ1-1, with D possibly matching TRBD1 (5 bases). V lost 3 bases and J lost 5, with 20 bases in between. Germline lookup yields CDR1 SGHNT and CDR2 YYREEE (reference sequence). This CDR3 region has 16 residues. CDR3 residues: CASSSRGGAGGTEAFF. Here the CDR3 DNA reads TGTGCCAGCAGCTCCCGGGGAGGGGCCGGGGGGACTGAAGCTTTCTTT.

The chain is built from TRBV9 and TRBJ1-1; D is unclear. CDR3 length: 13 amino acids. V lost 0 bases to trimming and J lost 5 bases, with 8 bases between them. CDR1 is SGDLS and CDR2 is YYNGEE in the germline V gene. CDR3 coding DNA: TGTGCCAGCAGCGTAGGAGGGATGACTGAAGCTTTCTTT. This translates into CASSVGGMTEAFF.

The chain links TRBV28 to TRBJ1-4; TRBD1 agrees at 7 bases. There are 14 residues in the CDR3. Germline CDR1 reads MDHEN; CDR2 reads SYDVKM. V was pared by 3 bases and J by 7 bases, with 5 bases of the junction left unmatched. CDR3 bases: TGTGCCAGCAGTTTGACAGGGCTCAGTGAAAAACTGTTTTTT. Translation gives CASSLTGLSEKLFF.

The chain has TRBV11-2 and TRBJ2-7, with D possibly TRBD1 on 6 matching bases. There are 15 residues in the CDR3. Germline loops: CDR1 SGHAT, CDR2 FQNNGV. V lost 4 bases and J lost 4, with 17 bases in between. CDR3 bases: TGTGCCAGCAGCTCCCCCACAAGGGGGATTTACGAGCAGTACTTC. It is translated as CASSSPTRGIYEQYF.

The CDR3 spells CASSTQAGGATDTQYF. The CDR3 DNA follows: TGTGCCAGCAGCACACAGGCGGGGGGCGCCACAGATACGCAGTATTTT. The chain couples TRBV7-3 to TRBJ2-3; 8 nucleotides line up with TRBD2. The CDR3 length is 16 residues. Germline V gene data show CDR1 as SGHTA and CDR2 as FQGTGA. V dropped 5 bases and J dropped 2; count of bases not matched to a gene: 9. The full variable domain, rest sourced from reference TRBV7-3 and TRBJ2-3, is GAGVSQTPSNKVTEKGKYVELRCDPISGHTALYWYRQSLGQGPEFLIYFQGTGAADDSGLPNDRFFAVRPEGSVSTLKIQRTERGDSAVYLCASSTQAGGATDTQYFGPGTRLTVL.

The J gene is TRBJ1-3, the V gene TRBV5-5; the D is unclear. V was clipped by 0 bases and J by 2 bases, with 6 bases between them. This CDR3 spans 14 amino acids. Germline CDR1 is SGHKS and CDR2 is YYEKEE (reference sequence). Here the CDR3 reads CASSLAVAGNTIYF. The CDR3 DNA reads TGTGCCAGCAGCTTGGCGGTCGCTGGAAACACCATATATTTT.

J is TRBJ1-1 and V is TRBV7-2; TRBD1 matches at 9 bases. CDR1 is SGHTA and CDR2 is FQGNSA in the germline V gene. CDR3 length equals 14 residues. Trimming took 5 bases from V and 5 from J; bases not matched to a gene: 6. The CDR3: CASSPGTGWTEAFF. The CDR3 region has the DNA TGTGCCAGCAGCCCTGGGACAGGGTGGACTGAAGCTTTCTTT.